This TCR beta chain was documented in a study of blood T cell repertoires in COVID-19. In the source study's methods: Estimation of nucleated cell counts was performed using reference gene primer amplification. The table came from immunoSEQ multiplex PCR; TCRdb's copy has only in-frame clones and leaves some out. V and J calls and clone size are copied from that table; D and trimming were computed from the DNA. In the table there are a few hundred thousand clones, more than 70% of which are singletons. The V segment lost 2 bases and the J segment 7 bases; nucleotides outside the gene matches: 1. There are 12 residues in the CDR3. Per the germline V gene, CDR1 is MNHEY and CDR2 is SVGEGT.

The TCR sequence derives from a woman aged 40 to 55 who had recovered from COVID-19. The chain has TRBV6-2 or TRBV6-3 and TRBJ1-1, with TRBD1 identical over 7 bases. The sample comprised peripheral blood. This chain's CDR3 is CASSYRGLEAFF. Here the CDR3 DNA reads TGTGCCAGCAGTTACAGGGGGCTTGAAGCTTTCTTT.